The rows below give T cell receptor beta chains drawn from one sample of a study of identical twins. Each CDR3 protein is one row after TCRdb ran MiXCR on the 5' RACE reads. Here the sample spans 600,000 to 800,000 distinct CDR3 sequences, over 20% being singletons. This same sample was also taken into another study, of T cells expressing NK-cell markers.

Source material: PBMCs. The receptors come from a woman aged 18-29 years in good health. Both conserved end residues are part of each CDR3. Each record gives: clone size, V gene, J gene, D gene, CDR3 protein, CDR3 DNA. A D gene is named only where the DNA matches it firmly. Some rows mark clone size as missing; the rest say once, few, many or name a class of expanded clone.

>-|TRBV7-3|TRBJ2-1|-
CASSFFSSSYNEQFF
TGTGCCAGCAGCTTTTTTTCGAGCTCCTACAATGAGCAGTTCTTC
>few|TRBV6-5|TRBJ1-2|-
CAVLKGNGGYTF
TGTGCCGTCCTAAAGGGTAATGGCGGCTACACCTTC
>-|TRBV10-3|TRBJ1-5|-
CAIRGDGGNQPQHF
TGTGCCATCAGGGGGGACGGGGGCAATCAGCCCCAGCATTTT
>many|TRBV9|TRBJ2-7|TRBD2
CASSVGSSGDGHYEQYF
TGTGCCAGCAGCGTAGGTTCTAGCGGGGACGGGCACTACGAGCAGTACTTC
>-|TRBV6-2/TRBV6-3|TRBJ2-5|TRBD2
CASSPFRLADQETQYF
TGTGCCAGCAGCCCCTTTCGACTAGCGGACCAAGAGACCCAGTACTTC
>-|TRBV12-3/TRBV12-4|TRBJ2-1|-
CASSFPYIKNEQFF
TGTGCCAGCAGTTTCCCCTACATCAAGAATGAGCAGTTCTTC
>few|TRBV27|TRBJ2-3|-
CASSYLDRTDTQYF
TGTGCCAGCAGTTACCTGGACCGCACAGATACGCAGTATTTT
>-|TRBV10-1|TRBJ2-1|-
CASSSDVDHEQFF
TGCGCCAGCAGTTCGGATGTAGACCATGAGCAGTTCTTC
>-|TRBV20-1|TRBJ2-7|TRBD2
CSARQISGRAYEQYF
TGCAGTGCTAGACAGATTAGCGGGAGGGCCTACGAGCAGTACTTC
>many|TRBV12-3/TRBV12-4|TRBJ2-2|-
CASSFHATGRVTGELFF
TGTGCCAGCAGTTTTCACGCGACAGGGAGGGTCACCGGGGAGCTGTTTTTT
>-|TRBV20-1|TRBJ2-5|-
CSSGIQETQYF
TGCAGTAGCGGAATCCAAGAGACCCAGTACTTC
>once|TRBV7-7|TRBJ2-5|TRBD2
CASSPGTSAAETQYF
TGTGCTAGCAGCCCCGGGACTAGCGCCGCGGAGACCCAGTACTTC
>-|TRBV24-1|TRBJ2-3|-
CAVQGRGSSSTDTQYF
TGTGCCGTACAGGGGAGGGGTTCCTCTAGCACAGATACGCAGTATTTT
>-|TRBV20-1|TRBJ2-7|TRBD1
CSARDPRDRTYEQYF
TGCAGTGCTAGAGATCCTCGGGACAGGACTTACGAGCAGTACTTC
>-|TRBV6-1|TRBJ2-1|-
CASTPKGLWNEQFF
TGTGCCAGCACCCCAAAGGGGTTGTGGAATGAGCAGTTCTTC
>few|TRBV27|TRBJ2-5|-
CATGISLETQYF
TGTGCCACGGGGATTAGCTTAGAGACCCAGTACTTC
>few|TRBV7-9|TRBJ1-1|-
CASSQTRGTEAFF
TGTGCCAGCAGCCAGACAAGGGGGACTGAAGCTTTCTTT
>few|TRBV20-1|TRBJ2-5|-
CSAINRDRQSF
TGCAGTGCTATCAACCGGGACCGTCAAAGCTTC
>-|TRBV4-3|TRBJ2-1|-
CASSPLGGVEQFF
TGCGCCAGCAGCCCTCTCGGAGGTGTTGAGCAGTTCTTC
>-|TRBV21-1|TRBJ2-5|-
CASSPLEVAGYQETQYF
TGTGCCAGCAGCCCCCTGGAGGTAGCGGGGTACCAAGAGACCCAGTACTTC
>-|TRBV12-3/TRBV12-4|TRBJ2-1|-
CASSLVRGGEQFF
TGTGCCAGCAGTTTAGTTCGTGGGGGGGAGCAGTTCTTC
>-|TRBV7-8|TRBJ1-1|-
CASSLKGGGTEAFF
TGTGCCAGCAGCTTAAAGGGAGGGGGCACTGAAGCTTTCTTT
>many|TRBV11-3|TRBJ2-3|-
CASSLVRSSSTDTQYF
TGTGCCAGCAGCTTAGTACGCTCCTCTAGCACAGATACGCAGTATTTT
>many|TRBV6-5|TRBJ2-1|TRBD2
CASSYSPSGEYNEQFF
TGTGCCAGCAGTTACTCGCCTAGCGGGGAATACAATGAGCAGTTCTTC
>few|TRBV12-3/TRBV12-4|TRBJ2-6|-
CASSLRLVSGANVLTF
TGTGCCAGCAGTCTTAGACTTGTCTCTGGGGCCAACGTCCTGACTTTC
>-|TRBV10-3|TRBJ2-3|TRBD2
CAISGSGGNTDTLYF
TGTGCCATCAGTGGTAGCGGGGGAAACACAGATACGCTGTATTTT
>few|TRBV5-1|TRBJ1-1|TRBD1
CASTLGDSGVYTEAFF
TGCGCCAGCACCTTGGGGGACAGCGGTGTTTATACTGAAGCTTTCTTT
>many|TRBV3-1|TRBJ2-5|TRBD2
CASSPSGVKETQYF
TGTGCCAGCAGCCCCAGCGGGGTTAAAGAGACCCAGTACTTC
>-|TRBV12-3/TRBV12-4|TRBJ1-5|-
CATSAYSNQPQHF
TGTGCCACCAGTGCGTATAGCAATCAGCCCCAGCATTTT
>-|TRBV20-1|TRBJ2-4|TRBD1
CSARRTGAQNIQYF
TGCAGTGCAAGAAGGACAGGGGCCCAAAACATTCAGTACTTC
>-|TRBV5-1|TRBJ2-5|-
CASSRGTVQETQYF
TGCGCCAGCAGCCGCGGGACAGTCCAAGAGACCCAGTACTTC
>-|TRBV6-5|TRBJ2-7|-
CASSYSGSGEQYF
TGTGCCAGCAGTTACTCCGGGTCTGGGGAGCAGTACTTC
>once|TRBV7-2|TRBJ1-2|-
CASSRDVNYGYTF
TGTGCCAGCAGTCGGGACGTCAACTATGGCTACACCTTC
>-|TRBV4-3|TRBJ2-3|-
CASSHSGQLTDTQYF
TGCGCCAGCAGCCATTCGGGACAACTCACAGATACGCAGTATTTT
>-|TRBV4-3|TRBJ2-7|TRBD1
CASSLTGHRGEQYF
TGCGCCAGCAGCCTGACAGGGCACAGGGGCGAGCAGTACTTC
>few|TRBV4-3|TRBJ1-1|TRBD1
CASSQLGGTDTEAFF
TGCGCCAGCAGCCAACTAGGGGGCACGGACACTGAAGCTTTCTTT
>-|TRBV12-3/TRBV12-4|TRBJ1-6|-
CASSDGATGRGPLHF
TGTGCCAGCAGTGACGGAGCGACGGGTCGGGGACCCCTCCACTTT
>-|TRBV3-1|TRBJ2-2|-
CASSQKGTTGELFF
TGTGCCAGCAGCCAAAAAGGGACCACCGGGGAGCTGTTTTTT
>many|TRBV5-1|TRBJ2-7|-
CASSFADSYEQYF
TGCGCCAGCAGCTTTGCAGACTCCTACGAGCAGTACTTC
>-|TRBV19|TRBJ2-5|TRBD2
CASSMELAGRRETQYF
TGTGCCAGTAGTATGGAACTAGCGGGGCGGAGGGAGACCCAGTACTTC
>-|TRBV10-3|TRBJ2-1|-
CATEGDPNEQFF
TGTGCCACCGAGGGGGATCCCAATGAGCAGTTCTTC
>-|TRBV20-1|TRBJ2-2|-
CSARGGGRNTGELFF
TGCAGTGCTAGGGGTGGGGGGAGGAACACCGGGGAGCTGTTTTTT
>-|TRBV20-1|TRBJ2-7|-
CSAAGSMSSYEQYF
TGCAGTGCCGCCGGGAGCATGAGCTCCTACGAGCAGTACTTC
>many|TRBV12-5|TRBJ1-5|-
CASVYWGLGQPQHF
TGTGCTAGTGTGTACTGGGGGTTAGGTCAGCCCCAGCATTTT
>few|TRBV6-1|TRBJ2-7|-
CASRVGHTYEQYF
TGTGCCAGCAGAGTGGGACACACCTACGAGCAGTACTTC
>-|TRBV11-2|TRBJ2-7|-
CASSLGPGQLYEQYF
TGTGCCAGCAGCTTAGGCCCAGGACAGCTTTACGAGCAGTACTTC
>few|TRBV20-1|TRBJ2-7|-
CSVSSVFSSYEQYF
TGCAGTGTTAGTAGCGTCTTCAGCTCCTACGAGCAGTACTTC
>-|TRBV12-3/TRBV12-4|TRBJ2-7|TRBD2
CASSLWLAGTRGQYF
TGTGCCAGCAGTTTGTGGCTAGCGGGAACTCGCGGACAGTACTTC
>-|TRBV7-2|TRBJ2-5|TRBD2
CASSLGIAGGLGETQYF
TGTGCCAGCAGCTTAGGGATAGCGGGGGGGTTAGGGGAGACCCAGTACTTC
>many|TRBV29-1|TRBJ2-3|-
CSQTKGSGDTQYF
TGCAGCCAGACAAAGGGATCGGGAGATACGCAGTATTTT
>-|TRBV6-2/TRBV6-3|TRBJ2-7|TRBD2
CASTTGGGFYEQYF
TGTGCCAGCACCACGGGGGGTGGCTTTTACGAGCAGTACTTC